This record covers a single T cell receptor beta chain. These data are taken from a study of blood T cell repertoires in COVID-19. At the level of the study: Samples taken during acute and convalescent COVID-19 were collected in the United States, Italy and Spain. Sample material is recorded as cDNA or gDNA derived from T cells, B-cell-depleted T cells, or PBMCs.

In the original workflow: Quantification of nucleated cells was approximated via reference gene primer amplification. Measured with immunoSEQ multiplex PCR; TCRdb has only the in-frame clones, and not every one. V, J and clone size are taken as reported in that table, and D and trimming were inferred from the DNA itself. Of some 140,000 clones listed, around 81% are singletons. Germline CDR1 is SGHAT and CDR2 is FQNNGV. The CDR3 runs to 16 residues. V shed 5 bases, J shed 3 bases, and the junction held 13 bases outside the gene matches. This chain links TRBV11-2 with TRBJ2-7, with 7 nucleotides matching TRBD1. The TCR originated in a human donor in a cohort sampled during active COVID-19. Sequencing was done on a sample of peripheral blood. The CDR3 DNA follows: TGTGCCAGCAGCCTAAAATGGGACAGCATAAACTACGAGCAGTACTTC. Translating gives CASSLKWDSINYEQYF.